The 31 T cell receptor beta chains listed next were all sequenced from one sample in a study of response to subunit inactivated influenza vaccine. MiXCR was run by TCRdb on the RT-PCR reads, yielding one entry per CDR3 protein. The data contain under 950,000 distinct CDR3 sequences, about 20% of them singletons. The source was PBMCs from blood, collected more than 4 days after vaccination. The receptors stem from a man in his fifties who received an inactivated influenza vaccine.

This sequence joins TRBV10-3 and TRBJ1-5; 7 nucleotides agree with TRBD1. CDR1 and CDR2 (germline): ENHRY, SYGVKD. This CDR3 is 14 amino acids long. The ends lost 5 bases at V and 0 bases at J; junction bases unmatched: 1. As DNA, the CDR3 is TGTGCCATCAGTAGACAGGGTAGCAATCAGCCCCAGCATTTT. Encoded protein: CAISRQGSNQPQHF.

This clonotype showed up many times. The genes are TRBV12-3 or TRBV12-4 and TRBJ2-5, with no clear D. V lost 2 bases and J 5 bases, leaving 6 bases between the germline ends. The CDR3 has 12 amino acids. CDR3 sequence: CASSLTVETQYF. The CDR3 DNA reads TGTGCCAGCAGTTTAACTGTTGAGACCCAGTACTTC.

This clonotype was observed a few times. The rearrangement links TRBV20-1 to TRBJ2-7; 8 bases are a match to TRBD2. The V segment lost 3 bases and the J segment 4 bases; nucleotides outside the gene matches: 11. The germline V gene encodes CDR1 DFQATT and CDR2 SNEGSKA (reference sequence). This CDR3 is built from 15 residues. CDR3 residues: CSASLFSGGPYEQYF. For the CDR3, the DNA is TGCAGTGCTAGTCTATTCAGCGGGGGACCATACGAGCAGTACTTC.

The CDR3 coding sequence is TGTGCCAGCAGCCAAGACGGCGGGAGGGCCGCAGATACGCAGTATTTT. This sequence encodes CASSQDGGRAADTQYF. V is TRBV3-1 and J is TRBJ2-3, with 9 bases that match TRBD2. J was trimmed by 4 bases and V by 0 bases; bases with no gene match: 5. CDR1 LGHDT and CDR2 YNNKEL come from the germline V gene (reference sequence). This CDR3 region has 16 residues.

This clonotype was seen only a few times. The rearrangement links TRBV28 to TRBJ2-1; 8 positions match TRBD1. Per the germline V gene, CDR1 is MDHEN and CDR2 is SYDVKM. CDR3 length: 15 amino acids. With 5 bases clipped from V and 2 bases from J, the junction kept 5 bases outside the gene matches. The CDR3: CASSNPGQAYNEQFF. Here the CDR3 DNA reads TGTGCCAGCAGTAACCCGGGACAGGCCTACAATGAGCAGTTCTTC.

This clonotype appeared a few times. This chain links TRBV6-1 with TRBJ1-5, with D unresolved. CDR1 MNHNS and CDR2 SASEGT come from the germline V gene. The CDR3 loop spans 14 amino acids. V was clipped by 3 bases and J by 2 bases, with 8 bases between them. As DNA, the CDR3 is TGTGCCAGCAGTGACCGACCGGGCAATCAGCCCCAGCATTTT. Protein: CASSDRPGNQPQHF.

The chain combines TRBV20-1 with TRBJ2-7, with 8 positions matching TRBD1. The germline CDR1 and CDR2 sequences are DFQATT and SNEGSKA (reference sequence). This CDR3 spans 13 amino acids. CDR3 residues: CTAGPGGYYEQYF. In DNA, the CDR3 is TGCACCGCGGGTCCAGGGGGCTACTACGAGCAGTACTTC.

The rearrangement joins TRBV2 to TRBJ2-1, with 12 nucleotides matching TRBD2. This CDR3 is built from 14 residues. Germline V gene sequence: CDR1 SNHLY, CDR2 FYNNEI. V shed 6 bases and J 6 bases; nucleotides not matched to a gene: 3. The CDR3: CASRTSGRLNEQFF. The CDR3 DNA follows: TGTGCCAGCAGGACTAGCGGGAGACTCAATGAGCAGTTCTTC.

The sample holds a few counts of this clonotype. The J gene is TRBJ1-2, the V gene TRBV29-1, with D possibly matching TRBD1 (5 bases). The germline V gene encodes CDR1 SQVTM and CDR2 ANQGSEA. There are 13 residues in the CDR3. Deletions cut 1 base from V and 4 bases from J, with 10 bases between. Written as DNA, the CDR3 is TGCAGCGTTGAAGGGCAGGGTGTCTATGGCTACACCTTC. Translating gives CSVEGQGVYGYTF.

In its sample, this clonotype was seen a few times. V and J are TRBV25-1 and TRBJ2-2, with D possibly being TRBD2 (5 bases). The germline V and J ends were trimmed by 4 bases and 6 bases, with 9 bases remaining between them. The CDR3 covers 13 residues. Germline CDR1 and CDR2: MGHDK and SYGVNS. CDR3 protein: CASSARVSGELFF. In DNA form, the CDR3 reads TGTGCCAGCAGTGCGAGGGTTTCCGGGGAGCTGTTTTTT.

This chain joins TRBV5-1 and TRBJ1-1; possibly TRBD1 for D (5 bases). The CDR3 length is 16 residues. The V end was cut by 4 bases, the J end by 3 bases, with 19 bases between. Germline lookup yields CDR1 SGHRS and CDR2 YFSETQ. DNA for the CDR3: TGCGCCAGCAGCCCTGGGCTCGCAGGAGGGGACACTGAAGCTTTCTTT. It encodes CASSPGLAGGDTEAFF.

The rearrangement uses TRBV15 and TRBJ1-6, with D unresolved. The CDR3 runs 13 residues. Trimming pared 0 bases from V and 8 bases from J, leaving 5 bases between. The germline gives CDR1 LNHNV, CDR2 YYDKDF (reference sequence). This CDR3 reads CATSRERDSPLHF. CDR3 nucleotides: TGTGCCACCAGCAGAGAGCGGGATTCACCCCTCCACTTT.

In DNA, the CDR3 is TGTGCCAGCAGTGTTTCGGAGAGGGTGAACACTGAAGCTTTCTTT. It is translated as CASSVSERVNTEAFF. The rearrangement links TRBV6-1 to TRBJ1-1, with D unresolved. CDR1 is MNHNS, CDR2 SASEGT, per germline. V lost 4 bases and J lost 0, with 12 bases in between. The CDR3 loop spans 15 amino acids.

The chain is built from TRBV20-1 and TRBJ2-5; 7 bases agree with TRBD1. Germline CDR1 and CDR2: DFQATT and SNEGSKA (reference sequence). The CDR3 runs to 17 residues. V shed 0 bases and J 5 bases; nucleotides not matched to a gene: 15. The CDR3 DNA reads as TGCAGTGCTAGAGACCCCACCGGGGCAGGGGGTAGGGAGACCCAGTACTTC. Protein product: CSARDPTGAGGRETQYF.

The genes are TRBV9 and TRBJ2-5, with D possibly matching TRBD2 (5 bases). CDR1 and CDR2 (germline): SGDLS, YYNGEE. CDR3 length: 15 residues. The germline V and J ends were trimmed by 1 base and 1 base, with 11 bases remaining between them. DNA for the CDR3: TGTGCCAGCAGCGTACTAGGGCTAGCCCAAGAGACCCAGTACTTC. Residues: CASSVLGLAQETQYF.

This clonotype occurred a few times. V usage is TRBV14 and J usage is TRBJ2-1; D remains unclear. Germline CDR1 reads SGHDN; CDR2 reads FVKESK. V lost 4 bases, J lost 9 bases, and 10 bases lay in between. There are 12 residues in the CDR3. CDR3 amino acids: CASSRPLSEQFF. The CDR3 DNA follows: TGTGCCAGCAGCCGTCCACTCAGTGAGCAGTTCTTC. Complete variable domain (other parts from reference TRBV14 and TRBJ2-1): EAGVTQFPSHSVIEKGQTVTLRCDPISGHDNLYWYRRVMGKEIKFLLHFVKESKQDESGMPNNRFLAERTGGTYSTLKVQPAELEDSGVYFCASSRPLSEQFFGPGTRLTVL.

The chain employs TRBV19 and TRBJ2-3; D unclear. The CDR3 length is 14 residues. V lost 1 base, J lost 3 bases, and 8 bases lay in between. Per germline, CDR1 LNHDA and CDR2 SQIVND (reference sequence). The CDR3 DNA follows: TGTGCCAGTAGTATAGTCGGGCAGACAGATACGCAGTATTTT. Protein: CASSIVGQTDTQYF. The whole variable domain, remainder taken from reference TRBV19 and TRBJ2-3, is DGGITQSPKYLFRKEGQNVTLSCEQNLNHDAMYWYRQDPGQGLRLIYYSQIVNDFQKGDIAEGYSVSREKKESFPLTVTSAQKNPTAFYLCASSIVGQTDTQYFGPGTRLTVL.

This clonotype was recorded once. This chain connects TRBV5-6 to TRBJ2-7; 11 nucleotides line up with TRBD2. This CDR3 region has 15 residues. Germline trimming cut 4 bases from V and 7 bases from J; bases unmatched to any gene: 10. Germline CDR1 is SGHDT and CDR2 is YYEEEE. The CDR3 coding sequence is TGTGCCAGCAGCCGAATAGCGGGAGGGCCGGGAGAGCAGTACTTC. It is translated as CASSRIAGGPGEQYF.

The table lists this clonotype with a few counts. The chain links TRBV5-1 to TRBJ2-1; D might be TRBD2 (7 bases). Deletions cut 0 bases from V and 7 bases from J, with 14 bases between. The CDR3 totals 15 residues. Germline V gene data show CDR1 as SGHRS and CDR2 as YFSETQ. The CDR3 reads CASSLARGAPNEQFF. DNA of the CDR3: TGCGCCAGCAGCTTGGCCCGGGGGGCGCCTAATGAGCAGTTCTTC.

V usage is TRBV29-1 and J usage is TRBJ2-3; D unresolved. Germline-derived CDR1 and CDR2 are SQVTM and ANQGSEA. V lost 4 bases and J lost 0, with 11 bases in between. CDR3 length: 14 amino acids. The CDR3 spells CSVGGRRSTDTQYF. CDR3 DNA sequence: TGCAGCGTTGGCGGCAGAAGAAGCACAGATACGCAGTATTTT.

This clonotype appeared many times. The V gene is TRBV20-1, the J gene TRBJ1-1; no firm D call. The CDR3 sequence is 12 residues long. Trimming pared 3 bases from V and 1 base from J, leaving 6 bases between. CDR1 is DFQATT, CDR2 SNEGSKA, per germline (reference sequence). The CDR3 here is CSARKGNTEAFF. For the CDR3, the DNA is TGCAGTGCTAGGAAGGGGAACACTGAAGCTTTCTTT.

This clonotype was picked up a small number of times. This chain links TRBV29-1 with TRBJ2-1; D remains unclear. The germline V gene encodes CDR1 SQVTM and CDR2 ANQGSEA. The germline V and J ends were trimmed by 0 bases and 10 bases, with 13 bases remaining between them. The CDR3 is made up of 13 amino acids. The CDR3: CSVEDRVPGEQFF. For the CDR3, the DNA is TGCAGCGTTGAAGATAGGGTTCCTGGAGAGCAGTTCTTC.

The V and J genes are TRBV6-5 and TRBJ2-1; D might be TRBD2 (6 bases). V gave up 4 bases and J gave up 15 bases, with 16 bases separating them. CDR3 length: 12 amino acids. CDR1 is MNHEY and CDR2 is SVGAGI in the germline V gene. CDR3: CASSSPEGRLFF. In nucleotides, the CDR3 is TGTGCCAGCAGTTCCCCGGAGGGCCGGTTGTTCTTC.

This clonotype showed up just a few times. V is TRBV5-6 and J is TRBJ2-7; tentatively, D is TRBD1 (6 bases). The germline V gene has CDR1 SGHDT and CDR2 YYEEEE. The CDR3 covers 14 residues. Trimming took off 4 bases at V and 3 bases at J, with 14 bases between the two ends. CDR3 sequence reads: CASSEKGQFYEQYF. CDR3 nucleotides: TGTGCCAGCAGCGAGAAAGGACAGTTCTACGAGCAGTACTTC. Full variable domain (remainder filled in from reference TRBV5-6 and TRBJ2-7): DAGVTQSPTHLIKTRGQQVTLRCSPKSGHDTVSWYQQALGQGPQFIFQYYEEEERQRGNFPDRFSGHQFPNYSSELNVNALLLGDSALYLCASSEKGQFYEQYFGPGTRLTVT.

This clonotype occurred a few times. The rearrangement joins TRBV20-1 to TRBJ2-7; 7 bases agree with TRBD1. The CDR3 totals 13 residues. CDR1 is DFQATT and CDR2 is SNEGSKA in the germline V gene (reference sequence). V lost 6 bases and J lost 3; bases outside the gene matches: 8. CDR3 region: CSAGRGQDYEQYF. The CDR3 DNA is TGCAGTGCCGGACGAGGACAGGACTACGAGCAGTACTTC.

This clonotype showed up just a few times. The J gene is TRBJ2-4, the V gene TRBV20-1; D not certain. The CDR3 runs 14 residues. Trimming shortened V by 6 bases and J by 4 bases, and 16 bases separated the two germline ends. Germline values: CDR1 DFQATT, CDR2 SNEGSKA (reference sequence). CDR3 amino acids: CSADGAENKNIQYF. In DNA, the CDR3 is TGCAGTGCCGACGGTGCGGAAAATAAAAACATTCAGTACTTC.

This clonotype was detected a few times. The chain has TRBV29-1 and TRBJ2-5; TRBD2 matches 7 bases. The trim removed 7 bases at V and 4 bases at J, leaving 6 bases unmatched. CDR3 length: 12 amino acids. Germline V gives CDR1 SQVTM, CDR2 ANQGSEA. The DNA of the CDR3 is TGCAGCGGGAAACTAGCGCCAGAGACCCAGTACTTC. Protein sequence: CSGKLAPETQYF. Together with reference TRBV29-1 and TRBJ2-5, the CDR3 gives the full variable domain: SAVISQKPSRDICQRGTSLTIQCQVDSQVTMMFWYRQQPGQSLTLIATANQGSEATYESGFVIDKFPISRPNLTFSTLTVSNMSPEDSSIYLCSGKLAPETQYFGPGTRLLVL.

The J gene is TRBJ2-2, the V gene TRBV2; tentatively, D is TRBD1 (6 bases). Trimming removed 8 bases from V and 7 bases from J, with 17 bases in between. Germline V gene lookup returns CDR1 SNHLY and CDR2 FYNNEI. The CDR3 totals 14 residues. CDR3 bases: TGTGCCAGCGGGGGACAAAACTTTGGCGGGGAGCTGTTTTTT. This gives the protein CASGGQNFGGELFF.

The chain links TRBV11-2 to TRBJ2-3; TRBD1 is a possible D gene (6 bases). The CDR3 extends over 18 amino acids. Trimming shortened V by 1 base and J by 5 bases, and 22 bases separated the two germline ends. Germline CDR1 reads SGHAT; CDR2 reads FQNNGV. The CDR3 region has the DNA TGTGCCAGCAGCTTAGGTTCTCGCCGGGACATGGCCTTAGATACGCAGTATTTT. This sequence encodes CASSLGSRRDMALDTQYF.

This clonotype was seen a handful of times. The chain employs TRBV7-9 and TRBJ2-2; D gene ambiguous. The CDR3 has 12 residues. The V gene lost 5 bases and the J gene lost 3 bases, with 4 bases spanning the gap. Germline assignment: CDR1 SEHNR and CDR2 FQNEAQ (reference sequence). The CDR3 protein is CASSADTGELFF. The CDR3 DNA is TGTGCCAGCAGCGCTGACACCGGGGAGCTGTTTTTT.

The rearrangement uses TRBV24-1 and TRBJ2-2; no definite D call. Per the germline V gene, CDR1 is KGHDR and CDR2 is SFDVKD. V lost 4 bases, J lost 2 bases, and 10 bases lay in between. CDR3 length: 15 residues. CDR3 nucleotides: TGTGCCACCAGTGACGGGCAGCTAAACACCGGGGAGCTGTTTTTT. This encodes CATSDGQLNTGELFF.